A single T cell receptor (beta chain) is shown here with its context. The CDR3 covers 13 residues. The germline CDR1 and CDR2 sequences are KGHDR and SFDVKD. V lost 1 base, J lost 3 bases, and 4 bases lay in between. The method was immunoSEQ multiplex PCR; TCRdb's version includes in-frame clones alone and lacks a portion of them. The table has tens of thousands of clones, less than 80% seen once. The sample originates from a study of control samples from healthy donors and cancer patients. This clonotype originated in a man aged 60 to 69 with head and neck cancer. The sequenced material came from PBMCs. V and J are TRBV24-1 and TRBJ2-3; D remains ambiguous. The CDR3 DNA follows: TGTGCCACCAGTGATTTTGGGACAGATACGCAGTATTTT. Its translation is CATSDFGTDTQYF.